This T cell receptor (beta chain) originates from a study of T cell responses to AZD1222 COVID-19 vaccine. Study findings and constraints: Only a handful of people who got AZD1222 tested seropositive at baseline.

Of note for this clone: The antigen remains undetermined.

TCRdb's copy holds only in-frame clones and misses some; the assay was immunoSEQ multiplex PCR. The sample has fewer than 200,000 clones, approximately 88% seen once; the top ten hold 0.85% to 1.1%. The germline CDR1 and CDR2 sequences are MNHEY and SVGAGI. V dropped 6 bases and J dropped 2; count of bases not matched to a gene: 4. This CDR3 comprises 14 residues. The material sequenced was peripheral blood, taken 28 days after the second AZD1222 dose. This receptor was obtained from an adult who received the AZD1222 COVID-19 vaccine. This chain connects TRBV6-5 to TRBJ1-3; TRBD1 aligns across 7 bases. The CDR3: CASSQGGAGNTIYF. The CDR3 DNA reads as TGTGCCAGCAGCCAGGGGGGGGCTGGAAACACCATATATTTT.